The 32 T cell receptor beta chains in this list originate from one sample, sequenced in a study of human T cells and chemical hapten exposure. Time point denoted: patch test 2, 6 weeks after DPC sensitization. Treatment specified: therapeutic diphenylcyclopropenone sensitization with weekly scalp DPC. TCRdb passed the RACE reads through MiXCR, listing each CDR3 protein once. The sample lists approximately 95,000 distinct CDR3 sequences; around 10% were seen once. Sequencing was performed on whole blood, taken in connection with sensitization to the hapten diphenylcyclopropenone (DPC). These receptors all come from a woman between 35 and 50 years old with alopecia areata. Some clones in this sample may be carry-over from other donors' samples.

The chain employs TRBV7-9 and TRBJ2-2, with D possibly being TRBD1 (6 bases). V was trimmed by 4 bases and J by 7 bases, leaving 19 bases between them. This CDR3 region has 16 residues. The germline gives CDR1 SEHNR, CDR2 FQNEAQ (reference sequence). The CDR3 loop reads CASSSFSSRGGGELFF. The CDR3, as DNA: TGTGCCAGCAGCTCCTTCTCATCCAGGGGCGGCGGGGAGCTGTTTTTT.

A few counts support this clonotype. The rearrangement uses TRBV28 and TRBJ2-5, with TRBD2 matching over 7 bases. J was trimmed by 8 bases and V by 5 bases; bases with no gene match: 11. Germline-derived CDR1 and CDR2 are MDHEN and SYDVKM. The CDR3 consists of 14 residues. The CDR3 region is CASSTPGTIPTQYF. The CDR3 bases are TGTGCCAGCAGTACCCCAGGGACTATTCCTACCCAGTACTTC.

In its sample, this clonotype was seen many times. J is TRBJ1-2 and V is TRBV12-3 or TRBV12-4; a possible D gene is TRBD1 (5 bases). This CDR3 contains 15 residues. The V end lost 2 bases, the J end lost 2 bases, and 12 bases lay between the germline ends. CDR3 amino acids: CASSLILGTNYGYTF. CDR3 coding DNA: TGTGCCAGCAGTTTAATCCTCGGGACCAACTATGGCTACACCTTC.

This clonotype was found a few times. The V call is TRBV7-2, the J call TRBJ1-4, with D possibly TRBD1 on 6 matching bases. The germline gives CDR1 SGHTA, CDR2 FQGNSA. Trimming pared 3 bases from V and 5 bases from J, leaving 13 bases between. This CDR3 is built from 15 residues. The CDR3 DNA follows: TGTGCCAGCAGCTTGACACAGGGCATGAATGAAAAACTGTTTTTT. It translates to CASSLTQGMNEKLFF.

This clonotype was detected ten times or more. This chain links TRBV4-3 with TRBJ2-5; 7 bases agree with TRBD1. Germline CDR1 LGHNA, CDR2 YSLEER. V lost 1 base, J lost 0 bases, and 8 bases stayed unmatched. CDR3 length: 17 amino acids. The CDR3, as DNA: TGCGCCAGCAGCCAAGGTGCGACAGGGAGCGACCAAGAGACCCAGTACTTC. Translated, it gives CASSQGATGSDQETQYF.

Many counts were recorded for this clonotype. This chain links TRBV6-2 or TRBV6-3 with TRBJ1-5; D perhaps matches TRBD1 (5 bases). CDR3 size: 16 residues. The V gene's germline CDR1 is MNHEY and CDR2 SVGEGT. Trimming pared 2 bases from V and 5 bases from J, leaving 16 bases between. CDR3 region: CASSYDRDRGDQPQHF. The DNA of the CDR3 is TGTGCCAGCAGTTACGATCGAGACAGAGGCGATCAGCCCCAGCATTTT.

This clonotype occurred many times. The chain employs TRBV3-1 and TRBJ1-2; 9 bases align to TRBD1. Looked up from germline, CDR1 is LGHDT and CDR2 is YNNKEL (reference sequence). The CDR3 contains 14 residues. V was pared by 3 bases and J by 8 bases, with 7 bases of the junction left unmatched. The CDR3 protein is CASSHRQGEEGYTF. The CDR3 DNA is TGTGCCAGCAGCCACCGACAGGGGGAGGAAGGCTACACCTTC.

This rearrangement joins TRBV29-1 to TRBJ2-5; perhaps TRBD2 as D (6 bases). Germline lookup yields CDR1 SQVTM and CDR2 ANQGSEA. There are 13 residues in the CDR3. V was cut by 4 bases and J by 1 base, with 10 bases left in between. The CDR3 sequence: CSVGLALQETQYF. DNA for the CDR3: TGCAGCGTTGGTCTAGCGCTCCAAGAGACCCAGTACTTC.

This clonotype came up a few times. The chain employs TRBV19 and TRBJ1-1; no clear D gene. V was pared by 0 bases and J by 2 bases, with 4 bases between. CDR1 LNHDA and CDR2 SQIVND come from the germline V gene (reference sequence). The CDR3 is made up of 13 amino acids. The CDR3, as DNA: TGTGCCAGTAGTATAGAGGTTAACACTGAAGCTTTCTTT. It encodes CASSIEVNTEAFF.

This clonotype has only a few counts. This chain links TRBV27 with TRBJ2-2; tentatively, D is TRBD2 (5 bases). With 2 bases removed from V and 2 bases from J, the gap between germline ends came to 9 bases. The CDR3 runs 15 residues. The V gene's germline CDR1 is MNHEY and CDR2 SMNVEV (reference sequence). The CDR3 region has the DNA TGTGCCAGCAGTTTAGGACTCGTCAACACCGGGGAGCTGTTTTTT. It yields the protein CASSLGLVNTGELFF.

This clonotype showed up just a few times. The rearrangement joins TRBV29-1 to TRBJ1-2; no firm D call. The CDR3 has 12 amino acids. V lost 7 bases, J lost 8 bases, and 17 bases lay in between. From germline, CDR1 is SQVTM and CDR2 ANQGSEA. In DNA form, the CDR3 reads TGCAGCGCCCACCACATGTCCTCCGGCTACACCTTC. This codes for CSAHHMSSGYTF.

Many counts were recorded for this clonotype. The chain joins TRBV27 to TRBJ2-6, with D unclear. The germline gives CDR1 MNHEY, CDR2 SMNVEV (reference sequence). Trimming stripped 3 bases from V and 2 bases from J, with 2 bases between. There are 13 residues in the CDR3. The CDR3 is CASSLAGANVLTF. CDR3 coding DNA: TGTGCCAGCAGTTTGGCTGGGGCCAACGTCCTGACTTTC. The full variable domain, rest sourced from reference TRBV27 and TRBJ2-6, is EAQVTQNPRYLITVTGKKLTVTCSQNMNHEYMSWYRQDPGLGLRQIYYSMNVEVTDKGDVPEGYKVSRKEKRNFPLILESPSPNQTSLYFCASSLAGANVLTFGAGSRLTVL.

In its sample, this clonotype was seen many times. This sequence joins TRBV27 and TRBJ2-7, with TRBD1 as a possible D gene (6 bases). CDR1 and CDR2 from the germline V gene are MNHEY and SMNVEV (reference sequence). There are 15 residues in the CDR3. With 5 bases removed from V and 0 bases from J, the gap between germline ends came to 14 bases. CDR3 loop: CASSGTGPYSYEQYF. CDR3 sequence (DNA): TGTGCCAGCAGTGGTACAGGGCCATACTCCTACGAGCAGTACTTC.

This chain links TRBV11-2 with TRBJ1-5; 8 bases match TRBD1. The V and J ends lost 5 bases and 5 bases, in that order; junction bases with no gene match: 5. CDR1 is SGHAT, CDR2 FQNNGV, per germline. The CDR3 is made up of 14 amino acids. CDR3 sequence (DNA): TGTGCCAGCAGCCCAGGACAGGGACATCAGCCCCAGCATTTT. Protein: CASSPGQGHQPQHF.

This clonotype has a handful of counts. V usage is TRBV5-5 and J usage is TRBJ1-5; the D gene is possibly TRBD1 (6 bases). V lost 0 bases to trimming and J lost 10 bases, with 14 bases between them. The CDR3 spans 14 residues. CDR1 and CDR2 (germline): SGHKS, YYEKEE (reference sequence). The DNA of the CDR3 is TGTGCCAGCAGCTTGGAGGGTGGACAGTCACCCCAGCATTTT. Translating it yields CASSLEGGQSPQHF.

The rearrangement links TRBV19 to TRBJ2-3; TRBD2 might be the D (8 bases). This CDR3 has 15 amino acids. Germline CDR1 is LNHDA and CDR2 is SQIVND (reference sequence). Trimming cost V 4 bases and J 2 bases, with 13 bases left between them. In nucleotides, the CDR3 is TGTGCCAGTAGTACGGGAGGGGGCTTCACAGATACGCAGTATTTT. Its translation: CASSTGGGFTDTQYF.

This clonotype was detected ten times or more. This chain connects TRBV2 to TRBJ2-2; D possibly matches TRBD1 or TRBD2 (6 bases each). V was shortened by 8 bases and J by 5 bases, with 15 bases between the two germline ends. The CDR3 spans 14 residues. Germline-derived CDR1 and CDR2 are SNHLY and FYNNEI. Here the CDR3 reads CASGGQIRTGELFF. For the CDR3, the DNA is TGTGCCAGCGGGGGGCAGATACGGACCGGGGAGCTGTTTTTT. The whole variable domain, filled in from reference TRBV2 and TRBJ2-2, reads EPEVTQTPSHQVTQMGQEVILRCVPISNHLYFYWYRQILGQKVEFLVSFYNNEISEKSEIFDDQFSVERPDGSNFTLKIRSTKLEDSAMYFCASGGQIRTGELFFGEGSRLTVL.

The chain recombines TRBV7-3 with TRBJ1-1; D perhaps matches TRBD1 (5 bases). CDR3 size: 13 residues. V shed 3 bases and J shed 2 bases, with 7 bases lying between them. The germline V gene encodes CDR1 SGHTA and CDR2 FQGTGA. The CDR3 DNA sequence: TGTGCCAGCAGCTTTGGGGGTAACACTGAAGCTTTCTTT. Its translation is CASSFGGNTEAFF.

This clonotype was detected a few times. V and J are TRBV20-1 and TRBJ1-1; the D gene is possibly TRBD1 (5 bases). In germline, CDR1 is DFQATT, CDR2 SNEGSKA (reference sequence). The CDR3 consists of 11 residues. V was trimmed by 7 bases and J by 0 bases, leaving 6 bases between them. As DNA, the CDR3 is TGCAGTGGACAGTTGAACACTGAAGCTTTCTTT. Translation: CSGQLNTEAFF.

This clonotype was counted at least ten times. V is TRBV6-2 or TRBV6-3 and J is TRBJ2-7, with D perhaps TRBD1 (5 bases). In germline, CDR1 is MNHEY, CDR2 SVGEGT. The V end was cut by 7 bases, the J end by 3 bases, with 16 bases between. This CDR3 has 14 amino acids. The CDR3 region has the DNA TGTGCCAGCACCCGACAGATAACTTTCTACGAGCAGTACTTC. Protein sequence: CASTRQITFYEQYF.

The CDR3 region is CASSQRTGGAFF. CDR3 in DNA: TGTGCCAGCAGCCAGAGAACCGGGGGAGCTTTCTTT. The rearrangement joins TRBV11-2 to TRBJ1-1; tentative D call: TRBD1 (5 bases). V gave up 5 bases and J gave up 10 bases, with 14 bases separating them. Per germline, CDR1 SGHAT and CDR2 FQNNGV. This CDR3 has 12 amino acids.

This clonotype was counted between two and nine times. This sequence joins TRBV12-3 or TRBV12-4 and TRBJ2-2; 9 nucleotides agree with TRBD2. V shed 1 base and J 4 bases; nucleotides not matched to a gene: 4. The CDR3 covers 16 residues. The CDR3 protein is CASSLELAGSTGELFF. In DNA, the CDR3 is TGTGCCAGCAGTTTAGAACTAGCGGGTTCCACCGGGGAGCTGTTTTTT.

V and J are TRBV11-2 and TRBJ2-1, with 12 bases matching TRBD1. This CDR3 region has 16 residues. V lost 6 bases to trimming and J lost 6 bases; unmatched junction nucleotides: 9. The germline gives CDR1 SGHAT, CDR2 FQNNGV. This chain's CDR3 is CASSYTGTGGRNEQFF. CDR3 sequence (DNA): TGTGCCAGCAGTTACACCGGGACAGGGGGCCGCAATGAGCAGTTCTTC.

This sequence joins TRBV5-4 and TRBJ1-2; a weak D match, TRBD1 (5 bases). Germline CDR1 reads SGHNT; CDR2 reads YYREEE (reference sequence). This CDR3 has 14 residues. Trimming pared 1 base from V and 8 bases from J, leaving 15 bases between. The CDR3 sequence: CASSLPGQDGGYTF. In nucleotides, the CDR3 is TGTGCCAGCAGCTTGCCCGGACAAGACGGGGGCTACACCTTC.

This clonotype was counted at least ten times. This sequence joins TRBV4-3 and TRBJ2-5; weak D call: TRBD1 (5 bases). The CDR3 totals 14 residues. V was cut by 0 bases and J by 4 bases, with 9 bases left in between. The germline V gene has CDR1 LGHNA and CDR2 YSLEER. The CDR3 loop is CASSQDWGRETQYF. The CDR3 bases are TGCGCCAGCAGCCAAGATTGGGGCAGAGAGACCCAGTACTTC.

This clonotype showed up many times. The rearrangement joins TRBV28 to TRBJ2-7; the D gene is possibly TRBD1 (5 bases). CDR1 is MDHEN, CDR2 SYDVKM, per germline. The CDR3 length is 13 residues. The ends were cut back, 7 bases at V and 2 bases at J, with 12 bases in the middle. The CDR3 DNA follows: TGTGCCAGCAATACACAGGTTCCCTACGAGCAGTACTTC. Translation: CASNTQVPYEQYF.

This rearrangement joins TRBV24-1 to TRBJ2-3; 15 positions agree with TRBD2. J was trimmed by 5 bases and V by 4 bases; bases with no gene match: 6. Germline CDR1 and CDR2: KGHDR and SFDVKD. This CDR3 comprises 17 residues. The CDR3 is CATSERTSGREGDTQYF. CDR3 coding DNA: TGTGCCACCAGTGAACGGACTAGCGGGAGGGAAGGAGATACGCAGTATTTT.

This clonotype occurred a few times. The rearrangement links TRBV9 to TRBJ1-5; 7 nucleotides agree with TRBD1. With V trimmed by 0 bases and J by 4 bases, 4 bases remained unmatched. The CDR3 length is 15 residues. Germline CDR1 SGDLS, CDR2 YYNGEE. CDR3 sequence (DNA): TGTGCCAGCAGCGTAGCTGGGGGACAGAATCAGCCCCAGCATTTT. Its protein is CASSVAGGQNQPQHF.

The chain has TRBV9 and TRBJ1-1; D is perhaps TRBD1 (5 bases). The CDR3 covers 15 residues. V was pared by 0 bases and J by 3 bases, with 12 bases between. CDR1 is SGDLS and CDR2 is YYNGEE in the germline V gene. The DNA for the CDR3 is TGTGCCAGCAGCGTAGATGTAGGGGCGCACACTGAAGCTTTCTTT. Translation: CASSVDVGAHTEAFF.

This chain uses TRBV12-3 or TRBV12-4 with TRBJ2-3; tentatively, D is TRBD2 (7 bases). Trimming removed 0 bases from V and 6 bases from J, with 13 bases in between. The CDR3 covers 15 residues. The CDR3 region has the DNA TGTGCCAGCAGTTTAGCGGGGGGGCCGAGGGATACGCAGTATTTT. It yields the protein CASSLAGGPRDTQYF.

There are many counts of this clonotype. The chain recombines TRBV3-1 with TRBJ2-2, with a possible D match to TRBD2 (5 bases). CDR1 and CDR2 from the germline V gene are LGHDT and YNNKEL (reference sequence). This CDR3 contains 14 residues. Trimming took off 0 bases at V and 4 bases at J, with 6 bases between the two ends. DNA of the CDR3: TGTGCCAGCAGCCAAGACACTAGCACCGGGGAGCTGTTTTTT. The encoded protein is CASSQDTSTGELFF.

This clonotype showed up just a few times. This chain uses TRBV7-9 with TRBJ2-3, with D maybe TRBD1 (6 bases). CDR1 and CDR2 from the germline V gene are SEHNR and FQNEAQ (reference sequence). The V end was cut by 0 bases, the J end by 6 bases, with 16 bases between. CDR3 length equals 16 residues. CDR3 DNA: TGTGCCAGCAGCTTAGCCCTGCAGGGGCCGAGGGATACGCAGTATTTT. This sequence encodes CASSLALQGPRDTQYF.